A single sample gave rise to the 18 T cell receptor beta chains below, sequenced in a study of blood T cell repertoires in COVID-19. TCRdb's table, derived via immunoSEQ multiplex PCR, lists solely in-frame clones and lacks some. The sample includes 200,000 to 250,000 clones, roughly 88% of them seen just once. Material for sequencing was peripheral blood. The receptors shown here come from a man between 50 and 59 years old with active or convalescent COVID-19.

To note about this clone: The sample carries other DNA sequences with the same CDR3. The J gene is TRBJ2-7, the V gene TRBV13; 11 nucleotides line up with TRBD1. There are 15 residues in the CDR3. Germline V CDR1 and CDR2: PRHDT, FYEKMQ (reference sequence). Trimming took 2 bases from V and 4 from J; bases not matched to a gene: 4. The CDR3 nucleotides read TGTGCCAGCAGCTTATCCGGGACAGGGGGTTACGAGCAGTACTTC. Its translation is CASSLSGTGGYEQYF.

The chain employs TRBV6-5 and TRBJ1-6; 10 nucleotides line up with TRBD1. The CDR3 covers 15 residues. Trimming at V came to 6 bases and at J to 8 bases, leaving 7 bases not matched to a gene. Germline values: CDR1 MNHEY, CDR2 SVGAGI. The CDR3 DNA reads as TGTGCCAGCAGCCGAACCGGGACAGGGGATTCACCCCTCCACTTT. Protein product: CASSRTGTGDSPLHF.

The chain joins TRBV2 to TRBJ2-2, with a tentative D call TRBD2 (7 bases). Trimming stripped 7 bases from V and 4 bases from J, with 19 bases between. The CDR3 totals 16 residues. The germline gives CDR1 SNHLY, CDR2 FYNNEI. The DNA for the CDR3 is TGTGCCAGCACCACTAGGGGGAGGGGGAGCACCGGGGAGCTGTTTTTT. It specifies CASTTRGRGSTGELFF.

The chain has TRBV7-9 and TRBJ2-7; D might be TRBD1 (7 bases). Germline V gene sequence: CDR1 SEHNR, CDR2 FQNEAQ (reference sequence). The CDR3 has 16 residues. V lost 0 bases and J 2 bases, leaving 14 bases between the germline ends. The CDR3 reads CASSLAGGRGTYEQYV. The DNA of the CDR3 is TGTGCCAGCAGCTTAGCGGGGGGCAGGGGGACCTACGAGCAGTACGTC.

This chain joins TRBV18 and TRBJ1-2, with 10 bases fitting TRBD1. The germline CDR1 and CDR2 sequences are KGHSH and LQKENI. The CDR3 extends over 18 amino acids. J lost 5 bases, V lost 2 bases, and 14 bases had no gene match. CDR3 in amino acids: CASSPSGTGASMGYGYTF. The CDR3 nucleotides read TGTGCCAGCTCACCATCGGGGACAGGGGCATCGATGGGGTATGGCTACACCTTC.

The chain is built from TRBV7-9 and TRBJ2-1; 7 bases map to TRBD1. The germline gives CDR1 SEHNR, CDR2 FQNEAQ (reference sequence). V was clipped by 1 base and J by 7 bases; unmatched bases: 13. There are 17 residues in the CDR3. The CDR3: CASSLGPGQVFNNEQFF. CDR3 DNA: TGTGCCAGCAGCTTAGGCCCCGGACAGGTGTTTAATAATGAGCAGTTCTTC.

The genes are TRBV2 and TRBJ2-7, with D possibly being TRBD1 (6 bases). The germline V gene encodes CDR1 SNHLY and CDR2 FYNNEI. The ends were cut back, 4 bases at V and 8 bases at J, with 12 bases in the middle. The CDR3 covers 12 residues. The CDR3 protein is CASSVVTGKQYF. As DNA, the CDR3 is TGTGCCAGCAGTGTGGTAACAGGGAAGCAGTACTTC.

The chain is built from TRBV29-1 and TRBJ1-2, with 8 nucleotides matching TRBD1. This CDR3 region has 14 residues. Germline V lookup: CDR1 SQVTM, CDR2 ANQGSEA. With 3 bases clipped from V and 4 bases from J, the junction kept 7 bases outside the gene matches. The CDR3 DNA reads TGCAGCGTTGACCGACAGGGGACGGGCTATGGCTACACCTTC. This codes for CSVDRQGTGYGYTF.

The chain couples TRBV5-1 to TRBJ1-6, with unresolved D. Trimming removed 0 bases from V and 7 bases from J, with 11 bases in between. Germline V gives CDR1 SGHRS, CDR2 YFSETQ. This CDR3 is built from 15 residues. The CDR3, as DNA: TGCGCCAGCAGCTTGGGACATCGGGGAAATTCACCCCTCCACTTT. Protein: CASSLGHRGNSPLHF.

The chain couples TRBV6-2 or TRBV6-3 to TRBJ2-5; D not certain. Germline V gene sequence: CDR1 MNHEY, CDR2 SVGEGT. The CDR3 has 14 amino acids. Trimming took 4 bases from V and 1 from J, leaving 10 bases between them. The DNA of the CDR3 is TGTGCCAGCAGTTTAGTCAGACTCCAAGAGACCCAGTACTTC. Translation gives CASSLVRLQETQYF.

The chain has TRBV6-4 and TRBJ1-1, with D unresolved. The CDR3 is 13 residues long. V was cut by 0 bases and J by 11 bases, with 13 bases left in between. Germline CDR1 reads MRHNA; CDR2 reads SNTAGT. CDR3 sequence reads: CASSDSSQLEAFF. The DNA of the CDR3 is TGTGCCAGCAGTGACTCGAGTCAATTAGAGGCTTTCTTT.

The chain couples TRBV6-2 or TRBV6-3 to TRBJ1-1; maybe TRBD1 (6 bases). CDR3 length: 16 residues. Per the germline V gene, CDR1 is MNHEY and CDR2 is SVGEGT. With 4 bases removed from V and 0 bases from J, the gap between germline ends came to 15 bases. CDR3 DNA: TGTGCCAGCAGTTCCCCTCACAGGGCCCTGAACACTGAAGCTTTCTTT. It is translated as CASSSPHRALNTEAFF.

The J gene is TRBJ1-6, the V gene TRBV7-9, with a possible D match to TRBD1 (5 bases). CDR1 is SEHNR and CDR2 is FQNEAQ in the germline V gene (reference sequence). The CDR3 spans 16 residues. Trimming shortened V by 4 bases and J by 6 bases, and 16 bases separated the two germline ends. CDR3 bases: TGTGCCAGCAGCTGGGCGATGGGGGGAACTAATTCACCCCTCCACTTT. This codes for CASSWAMGGTNSPLHF.

The rearrangement joins TRBV2 to TRBJ2-3, with 9 bases identical to TRBD1. Germline CDR1 SNHLY, CDR2 FYNNEI. There are 15 residues in the CDR3. The trim removed 5 bases at V and 5 bases at J, leaving 8 bases unmatched. CDR3 sequence (DNA): TGTGCCAGCAGTCTCCCGGGACAGGGAGTAGATACGCAGTATTTT. Protein sequence: CASSLPGQGVDTQYF.

The rearrangement uses TRBV2 and TRBJ2-3, with 7 bases identical to TRBD1. The V gene end was trimmed by 6 bases and the J gene end by 1 base; junction bases not matched to a gene: 4. Germline-derived CDR1 and CDR2 are SNHLY and FYNNEI. CDR3 length: 14 amino acids. CDR3 DNA: TGTGCCAGCAGCCGACAGGGCGGCACAGATACGCAGTATTTT. Protein: CASSRQGGTDTQYF. Filled out from reference TRBV2 and TRBJ2-3, the complete variable domain reads EPEVTQTPSHQVTQMGQEVILRCVPISNHLYFYWYRQILGQKVEFLVSFYNNEISEKSEIFDDQFSVERPDGSNFTLKIRSTKLEDSAMYFCASSRQGGTDTQYFGPGTRLTVL.

This clone was seen only once. This chain links TRBV11-2 with TRBJ1-5; 9 positions agree with TRBD1. J lost 0 bases, V lost 0 bases, and 3 bases had no gene match. Germline lookup yields CDR1 SGHAT and CDR2 FQNNGV. The CDR3 is 17 residues long. CDR3 DNA sequence: TGTGCCAGCAGCTTAGATTGGGACAGGGCTAGCAATCAGCCCCAGCATTTT. It is translated as CASSLDWDRASNQPQHF.

This chain connects TRBV3-1 (or the pseudogene TRBV3-2) to TRBJ2-7, with D possibly being TRBD2 (6 bases). This CDR3 is built from 16 residues. V gave up 2 bases and J gave up 3 bases, with 17 bases separating them. Germline CDR1 and CDR2: LGHDT and YNNKEL (reference sequence). DNA for the CDR3: TGTGCCAGCAGCCAAACTCCGGGACTCGGGAACTACGAGCAGTACTTC. Translation: CASSQTPGLGNYEQYF.

The rearrangement links TRBV28 to TRBJ1-2, with 8 bases identical to TRBD1. The ends lost 5 bases at V and 8 bases at J; junction bases unmatched: 7. CDR1 MDHEN and CDR2 SYDVKM come from the germline V gene. The CDR3 spans 13 residues. The CDR3 is CASSPWDRNGYTF. In DNA, the CDR3 is TGTGCCAGCAGTCCATGGGACAGGAACGGCTACACCTTC.